These 20 T cell receptor beta chains originate from one sample sequenced in a study of blood T cell repertoires in COVID-19. Data came from immunoSEQ multiplex PCR; TCRdb stores just in-frame clones and leaves some out. This table has a few hundred thousand clones, about nine tenths appearing once. The sequenced sample consisted of peripheral blood. These receptors all stem from a man aged 50-59 years with active or convalescent COVID-19.

CDR3 sequence (DNA): TGTGCCAGCAGCTCTTTAGCGGGGGCCGACCAGACCTCCTACAATGAGCAGTTCTTC. It codes for CASSSLAGADQTSYNEQFF. The chain links TRBV11-2 to TRBJ2-1, with 9 bases matching TRBD2. CDR1 and CDR2 from the germline V gene are SGHAT and FQNNGV. Trimming removed 4 bases from V and 0 bases from J; junction bases left unmatched: 13. The CDR3 is 19 amino acids. The full variable domain, rest sourced from reference TRBV11-2 and TRBJ2-1, is EAGVAQSPRYKIIEKRQSVAFWCNPISGHATLYWYQQILGQGPKLLIQFQNNGVVDDSQLPKDRFSAERLKGVDSTLKIQPAKLEDSAVYLCASSSLAGADQTSYNEQFFGPGTRLTVL.

The V and J genes are TRBV2 and TRBJ1-1; unclear D gene. This CDR3 contains 11 residues. The V end was cut by 3 bases, the J end by 7 bases, with 6 bases between. The germline V gene has CDR1 SNHLY and CDR2 FYNNEI. CDR3 nucleotides: TGTGCCAGCAGTGACCAGGTTGAAGCTTTCTTT. Translating it yields CASSDQVEAFF.

The chain links TRBV30 to TRBJ1-3, with D perhaps TRBD1 (5 bases). Trimming cost V 3 bases and J 3 bases, with 15 bases left between them. The CDR3 runs 15 residues. CDR1 is GTSNPN, CDR2 SVGIG, per germline (reference sequence). The CDR3 DNA sequence: TGTGCCTGGAGCGCCACACAGGCAATTGGAAACACCATATATTTT. Protein: CAWSATQAIGNTIYF.

This chain joins TRBV9 and TRBJ2-5; 9 nucleotides agree with TRBD2. From germline, CDR1 is SGDLS and CDR2 YYNGEE. The length of the CDR3 is 14 residues. V gave up 3 bases and J gave up 5 bases; unmatched junction bases: 5. CDR3 DNA sequence: TGTGCCAGCAGCGGCGGGGGGGTTTCGGAGACCCAGTACTTC. It translates to CASSGGGVSETQYF. Based on the CDR3 plus reference TRBV9 and TRBJ2-5, the full variable domain is DSGVTQTPKHLITATGQRVTLRCSPRSGDLSVYWYQQSLDQGLQFLIQYYNGEERAKGNILERFSAQQFPDLHSELNLSSLELGDSALYFCASSGGGVSETQYFGPGTRLLVL.

The chain has TRBV5-5 and TRBJ1-6; D perhaps matches TRBD1 (5 bases). The CDR3 is 16 amino acids. Germline V gives CDR1 SGHKS, CDR2 YYEKEE (reference sequence). The germline V and J ends were trimmed by 0 bases and 4 bases, with 11 bases remaining between them. This chain's CDR3 is CASSLEGGDYNSPLHF. The CDR3 DNA is TGTGCCAGCAGCTTGGAGGGAGGGGATTATAATTCACCCCTCCACTTT.

This chain links TRBV12-3 or TRBV12-4 with TRBJ2-1; perhaps TRBD2 as D (5 bases). The CDR3 is made up of 12 amino acids. Trimming left V 8 bases short and J 10 bases short, with 15 bases between. The CDR3, as DNA: TGTGCCAGCGCCACGCAAGGACTGGAGCAGTTCTTC. This sequence encodes CASATQGLEQFF.

This chain connects TRBV18 to TRBJ2-7; D is perhaps TRBD2 (5 bases). The germline V gene encodes CDR1 KGHSH and CDR2 LQKENI. Between the trimmed V and J ends, which lost 2 bases and 7 bases, there was a span of 12 bases. The CDR3 has 13 amino acids. The DNA of the CDR3 is TGTGCCAGCTCACCAGACCCCGGCGGGGAGCAGTACTTC. This sequence encodes CASSPDPGGEQYF.

This chain links TRBV5-4 with TRBJ2-1, with 13 bases lining up with TRBD2. V shed 4 bases and J 4 bases; nucleotides not matched to a gene: 8. Germline V gives CDR1 SGHNT, CDR2 YYREEE (reference sequence). This CDR3 is 17 amino acids long. CDR3 loop: CASSPRTSGGNYNEQFF. CDR3 nucleotide sequence: TGTGCCAGCAGCCCACGGACTAGCGGGGGTAATTACAATGAGCAGTTCTTC.

The V gene is TRBV5-1, the J gene TRBJ2-1; 7 bases line up with TRBD2. The trim removed 7 bases at V and 1 base at J, leaving 14 bases unmatched. CDR1 is SGHRS, CDR2 YFSETQ, per germline. The CDR3 has 17 amino acids. CDR3 nucleotide sequence: TGCGCCAGCGACGCAGGGCTGACCGGGGGGTCCTACAATGAGCAGTTCTTC. Its protein is CASDAGLTGGSYNEQFF.

The chain uses TRBV11-3 and TRBJ2-3; no clear D gene. V was shortened by 1 base and J by 4 bases, with 9 bases between the two germline ends. This CDR3 contains 14 residues. CDR1 is SGHNT and CDR2 is YENEEA in the germline V gene. CDR3 sequence: CASSLGPSADTQYF. Written as DNA, the CDR3 is TGTGCCAGCAGCTTAGGGCCGAGCGCAGATACGCAGTATTTT.

This clone was found once. The chain recombines TRBV7-3 with TRBJ1-1; 11 nucleotides align to TRBD1. The CDR3 is 16 amino acids. The germline V gene encodes CDR1 SGHTA and CDR2 FQGTGA. V lost 4 bases to trimming and J lost 6 bases; unmatched junction nucleotides: 10. Here the CDR3 reads CASSSGTGGSPSEAFF. The DNA of the CDR3 is TGTGCCAGCAGCTCCGGGACAGGGGGTAGCCCATCTGAAGCTTTCTTT.

This chain uses TRBV7-9 with TRBJ1-1; TRBD1 matches at 7 bases. Germline CDR1 and CDR2: SEHNR and FQNEAQ (reference sequence). This CDR3 spans 13 amino acids. Germline trimming cut 6 bases from V and 0 bases from J; bases unmatched to any gene: 1. The CDR3 loop reads CASRQGMNTEAFF. The DNA of the CDR3 is TGTGCCAGCAGACAGGGGATGAACACTGAAGCTTTCTTT. Supplemented by reference TRBV7-9 and TRBJ1-1, the full variable domain reads DTGVSQNPRHKITKRGQNVTFRCDPISEHNRLYWYRQTLGQGPEFLTYFQNEAQLEKSRLLSDRFSAERPKGSFSTLEIQRTEQGDSAMYLCASRQGMNTEAFFGQGTRLTVV.

The chain combines TRBV9 with TRBJ1-1; perhaps TRBD1 as D (6 bases). Trimming left V 0 bases short and J 1 base short, with 13 bases between. This CDR3 contains 16 residues. Germline V gene data show CDR1 as SGDLS and CDR2 as YYNGEE. The CDR3 region is CASSVGVGGGNTEAFF. Written as DNA, the CDR3 is TGTGCCAGCAGCGTAGGTGTGGGAGGGGGGAACACTGAAGCTTTCTTT.

This chain uses TRBV7-8 with TRBJ1-2, with a weak D call TRBD1 (6 bases). Germline V gene lookup returns CDR1 SGHVS and CDR2 FQNEAQ. The V and J ends lost 2 bases and 7 bases respectively, with 17 bases between them. There are 15 residues in the CDR3. The chain's CDR3 is CASSLSRTGFFGYTF. CDR3 nucleotide sequence: TGTGCCAGCAGCTTAAGCCGAACAGGGTTCTTTGGCTACACCTTC.

The chain is built from TRBV5-8 and TRBJ2-2, with 9 positions matching TRBD2. Germline CDR1 and CDR2: SGHTS and YDEGEE. J gave up 3 bases and V 4 bases, and 4 bases lay outside the gene matches. This CDR3 region has 15 residues. The CDR3: CASSVSGGYTGELFF. The CDR3 bases are TGTGCCAGCAGCGTCAGCGGGGGGTACACCGGGGAGCTGTTTTTT.

The V and J genes are TRBV18 and TRBJ2-4; 11 nucleotides agree with TRBD1. The V gene end was trimmed by 6 bases and the J gene end by 0 bases; junction bases not matched to a gene: 16. Germline CDR1 and CDR2: KGHSH and LQKENI. The CDR3 contains 20 residues. The CDR3 DNA follows: TGTGCCAGCTCGCGCTCCGCCGGGACAGGGGGTTCGCTAGCCAAAAACATTCAGTACTTC. This encodes CASSRSAGTGGSLAKNIQYF.

The chain combines TRBV20-1 with TRBJ1-1; the D is unclear. From germline, CDR1 is DFQATT and CDR2 SNEGSKA (reference sequence). The CDR3 has 14 residues. Trimming took 3 bases from V and 0 from J, leaving 11 bases between them. The CDR3 coding sequence is TGCAGTGCTAGTAGGGCGGAGGTGAACACTGAAGCTTTCTTT. Translation gives CSASRAEVNTEAFF.

This clone was observed once. CDR3 loop: CASSYRETGELFF. CDR3 DNA sequence: TGTGCCAGCAGTTACCGCGAGACCGGGGAGCTGTTTTTT. V gene TRBV28 combines with J gene TRBJ2-2; D not resolved. Deletions cut 4 bases from V and 5 bases from J, with 8 bases between. This CDR3 is built from 13 residues. CDR1 MDHEN and CDR2 SYDVKM come from the germline V gene.

V usage is TRBV19 and J usage is TRBJ1-1; D unclear. V was shortened by 5 bases and J by 1 base, with 8 bases between the two germline ends. CDR1 is LNHDA and CDR2 is SQIVND in the germline V gene (reference sequence). The CDR3 spans 13 residues. The CDR3 DNA is TGTGCCAGTAGTTCGACAAAGAACACTGAAGCTTTCTTT. Its translation: CASSSTKNTEAFF.

The chain uses TRBV7-9 and TRBJ2-7, with 9 bases identical to TRBD1. J lost 5 bases, V lost 7 bases, and 12 bases had no gene match. From germline, CDR1 is SEHNR and CDR2 FQNEAQ (reference sequence). This CDR3 is 15 amino acids long. CDR3 sequence: CASTLTQGALNEQYF. DNA for the CDR3: TGTGCCAGCACCCTAACACAGGGGGCGCTTAACGAGCAGTACTTC.